This TCR beta chain was observed in a study of T cells in narcolepsy. Overall study: Patients with NT1 or NT2 and healthy control donors were enrolled. Whole-study findings and limits: Comparing one patient's CSF and blood CD4+ clonotypes highlighted HCRT- and TRIB2-specific autoreactive clonotypes. Some memory CD4+ repertoires had no autoreactive clone sequences.

This clone was counted a single time. The antigen is not known. The germline V gene has CDR1 KGHSH and CDR2 LQKENI. Trimming pared 0 bases from V and 0 bases from J, leaving 8 bases between. The CDR3 consists of 15 residues. Data came from immunoSEQ multiplex PCR; TCRdb stores just in-frame clones and leaves some out. In the table there are 34,000 or so clones, 65% to 85% of which are singletons. The sample comprised memory (CD45RA-) CD4+ T cells from blood. This clonotype was obtained from a human donor in good health. The gene calls are TRBV18 and TRBJ1-1; D call uncertain. The CDR3 reads CASSPPSQMNTEAFF. The CDR3 bases are TGTGCCAGCTCACCACCTTCACAGATGAACACTGAAGCTTTCTTT.